Presented here are 8 T cell receptor beta chains from one specimen sequenced in a study of blood T cell repertoires in COVID-19. Method: immunoSEQ multiplex PCR; TCRdb's copy keeps in-frame clones and lacks some. The sample lists about 160,000 clones; around 80% were seen once. The sequenced sample was peripheral blood. These receptors originate from an elderly woman with acute or convalescent COVID-19.

This clone has a handful of counts. The chain links TRBV5-5 to TRBJ2-6, with D possibly matching TRBD1 (6 bases). The CDR3 runs to 16 residues. Trimming took 3 bases from V and 0 from J, leaving 10 bases between them. Looked up from germline, CDR1 is SGHKS and CDR2 is YYEKEE (reference sequence). The CDR3 bases are TGTGCCAGCAGCTCACAGGGCAGCTCTGGGGCCAACGTCCTGACTTTC. Amino acid sequence: CASSSQGSSGANVLTF.

The chain links TRBV19 to TRBJ2-2; D possibly corresponds to TRBD1 (5 bases). Germline CDR1 is LNHDA and CDR2 is SQIVND (reference sequence). The germline V and J ends were trimmed by 11 bases and 0 bases, with 22 bases remaining between them. This CDR3 region has 17 residues. CDR3 protein: CASKMRSGFANTGELFF. The CDR3 nucleotides read TGTGCCTCAAAAATGCGTTCAGGGTTCGCGAACACCGGGGAGCTGTTTTTT. Full variable domain (outside the CDR3, taken from reference TRBV19 and TRBJ2-2): DGGITQSPKYLFRKEGQNVTLSCEQNLNHDAMYWYRQDPGQGLRLIYYSQIVNDFQKGDIAEGYSVSREKKESFPLTVTSAQKNPTAFYLCASKMRSGFANTGELFFGEGSRLTVL.

CDR3: CASSFYQGSPYNEQFF. CDR3 nucleotide sequence: TGTGCCAGCAGCTTTTATCAGGGTAGCCCCTACAATGAGCAGTTCTTC. J is TRBJ2-1 and V is TRBV5-4; possible D gene TRBD1, 5 bases. Germline-derived CDR1 and CDR2 are SGHNT and YYREEE (reference sequence). The germline V and J ends were trimmed by 2 bases and 2 bases, with 14 bases remaining between them. This CDR3 is built from 16 residues.

The DNA for the CDR3 is TGCGCCAGCAGCTTGGCCGAGGGACAGGGGCATTATGGCTACACCTTC. Protein product: CASSLAEGQGHYGYTF. The chain joins TRBV5-1 to TRBJ1-2; 10 nucleotides match TRBD1. This CDR3 region has 16 residues. After removal of 0 bases from V and 5 bases from J, the junction contained 7 bases not matched to a gene. CDR1 and CDR2 from the germline V gene are SGHRS and YFSETQ.

This chain joins TRBV6-5 and TRBJ1-1, with D perhaps matching TRBD1 (5 bases). Germline V gene sequence: CDR1 MNHEY, CDR2 SVGAGI. The CDR3 extends over 14 amino acids. The ends were cut back, 7 bases at V and 0 bases at J, with 12 bases in the middle. The CDR3 spells CASMIQALNTEAFF. CDR3 DNA: TGTGCCAGCATGATACAGGCTTTGAACACTGAAGCTTTCTTT.

This clone was found once. This chain links TRBV18 with TRBJ1-1; the D is unclear. The CDR3 spans 14 residues. Per the germline V gene, CDR1 is KGHSH and CDR2 is LQKENI. V lost 1 base, J lost 0 bases, and 6 bases lay in between. The CDR3, as DNA: TGTGCCAGCTCACCACTGGCGGTGAACACTGAAGCTTTCTTT. Protein product: CASSPLAVNTEAFF.

This rearrangement joins TRBV15 to TRBJ2-3, with 12 bases identical to TRBD2. The CDR3 length is 18 residues. The junction had 11 bases not matched to a gene; V was cut back by 4 bases and J by 3 bases. The germline V gene encodes CDR1 LNHNV and CDR2 YYDKDF (reference sequence). CDR3 protein: CATSNPTSGSDRTDTQYF. Written as DNA, the CDR3 is TGTGCCACCAGCAACCCGACTAGCGGGAGTGATAGGACAGATACGCAGTATTTT.

This clone was detected once. The chain carries TRBV7-8 and TRBJ2-7; 15 nucleotides match TRBD2. CDR3 length: 18 amino acids. Looked up from germline, CDR1 is SGHVS and CDR2 is FQNEAQ. Trimming at V came to 6 bases and at J to 3 bases, leaving 12 bases not matched to a gene. CDR3 loop: CASRGTGTSGGLLYEQYF. The CDR3 DNA is TGTGCCAGCAGGGGAACCGGGACTAGCGGGGGGCTCCTCTACGAGCAGTACTTC.